A selection of T cell receptor beta chains follows, all from one sample in a study of cytomegalovirus exposure and HLA in healthy donors. The table came from immunoSEQ multiplex PCR; TCRdb's copy has only in-frame clones and leaves some out. The table includes about 160,000 clones, around 86% detected once. The material sequenced was PBMCs. Receptors originate from a man between 45 and 60 years old in good health and CMV-seropositive. The CDR3 runs from the conserved cysteine through the conserved F or W. The D gene is left open where the match is weak. Clone size is shown for a subset of rows, as once, few, many or a class of expanded clone.

clone_size j_call d_call v_call cdr3_nt cdr3_aa
. TRBJ1-1 TRBD1 TRBV7-2 TGTGCCAGCAGCACGGGACAGGGGATTTACACTGAAGCTTTCTTT CASSTGQGIYTEAFF
once TRBJ1-1 TRBD1 TRBV5-6 TGTGCCAGCCTGAGGACAGGAATGAACACTGAAGCTTTCTTT CASLRTGMNTEAFF
. TRBJ1-4 . TRBV5-6 TGTGCCAGCAGCGGAAGGAGGGGAGAAAAACTGTTTTTT CASSGRRGEKLFF
. TRBJ2-7 . TRBV7-9 TGTGCCAGCAGCCCCAGGGGGGTCACCTACGAGCAGTACTTC CASSPRGVTYEQYF
. TRBJ2-2 . TRBV18 TGTGCCAGCTCATATGTCAGGGTGGAGAACACCGGGGAGCTGTTTTTT CASSYVRVENTGELFF
. TRBJ1-2 TRBD1 TRBV9 TGTGCCAGCAGCTCTTCCTCAGGGGGCTATGGCTACACCTTC CASSSSSGGYGYTF
. TRBJ1-2 . TRBV14 TGTGCCAGCAGCCAAGAACCACACGCTAACTATGGCTACACCTTC CASSQEPHANYGYTF
. TRBJ1-1 . TRBV7-9 TGTGCCAGCAGCTTATTTGTGGGGGGGAACACTGAAGCTTTCTTT CASSLFVGGNTEAFF
. TRBJ2-5 TRBD1 TRBV30 TGTGCCTGGAGTGTATCGTCAGGGGGCCAGTACTTC CAWSVSSGGQYF
. TRBJ2-3 . TRBV4-2 TGTGCCAGCAGCCTAGCAATTAGCACAGATACGCAGTATTTT CASSLAISTDTQYF
once TRBJ2-1 . TRBV15 TGTGCCACCAGCAGATACGGGGCCTACAATGAGCAGTTCTTC CATSRYGAYNEQFF
. TRBJ2-7 . TRBV6-4 TGTGCCAGCAGTCCAGGGGTCTACGAGCAGTACTTC CASSPGVYEQYF
few TRBJ1-2 TRBD1 TRBV6-1 TGTGCCAGCAGTGTGGCTAGGACAGGGGGGAACTATGGCTACACCTTC CASSVARTGGNYGYTF
. TRBJ1-1 . TRBV4-2 TGTGCCAGCAGCCAACTGGGGGGGACCAATGAAGCTTTCTTT CASSQLGGTNEAFF
. TRBJ1-2 . TRBV10-3 TGTGCCATCAGGGAGGAGCTCGGTATCCGGTCGGGGAATGGCTACACCTTC CAIREELGIRSGNGYTF
. TRBJ1-4 TRBD1 TRBV5-5 TGTGCCAGCGGGTGGGGACAGGGGTCTGAAAAACTGTTTTTT CASGWGQGSEKLFF
. TRBJ2-7 . TRBV6-4 TGTGCCAGCATCCGGTGGGGGCGACAGGCCACCTACGAGCAGTACTTC CASIRWGRQATYEQYF
. TRBJ2-2 . TRBV28 TGTGCCAGCAGTTGGGACACGAACACCGGGGAGCTGTTTTTT CASSWDTNTGELFF
few TRBJ1-1 . TRBV5-6 TGTGCCAGCAGCTTGGGAAGAGCTCTGCACCTGAACACTGAAGCTTTCTTT CASSLGRALHLNTEAFF
. TRBJ2-3 TRBD2 TRBV28 TGTGCCAGCAGTTTGTATGTAGCGGGAGGCCCCACAGATACGCAGTATTTT CASSLYVAGGPTDTQYF
. TRBJ1-1 . TRBV7-8 TGTGCCAGCTGCGTTACGGGGGTGAGCACTGAAGCTTTCTTT CASCVTGVSTEAFF
. TRBJ2-3 . TRBV7-9 TGTGCCAGCAGCCCTGCGAGGGGACTTTACAATACGCAGTATTTT CASSPARGLYNTQYF